This entry is about one T cell receptor (beta chain). Its antigen remains unidentified. The sample originates from a study of OX40 agonist ivuxolimab in advanced cancers. Study as a whole: Those enrolled were about 82% male, with a mean age of roughly 62 years and ages from about 20 to 85. Findings and limits, study-wide: Among the lowest peripheral clonal expansion occurred in 0.1-3.0 mg/kg partial responders. Specificity for antigen went undetermined in the expanded peripheral T cells.

Using immunoSEQ multiplex PCR, the repertoire was profiled, and TCRdb retains in-frame clones only, with some absent. This table holds tens of thousands of clones, 75% to 90% found once. A history of autoimmune disease or systemic immunosuppression excluded patients. Germline V gene lookup returns CDR1 SGHTA and CDR2 FQGNSA. Losses at the gene ends were 4 bases for V and 0 bases for J; bases not matched to a gene: 2. The CDR3 has 15 amino acids. The material sequenced was CD4+ or CD8+ T cells sorted from blood, taken in a trial of the OX40 agonist ivuxolimab. The V call is TRBV7-2, the J call TRBJ1-4; TRBD1 aligns across 7 bases. The sequence was collected from an adult with an advanced solid tumor such as melanoma, head and neck, liver or kidney cancer. The CDR3 loop reads CASSSRGSTNEKLFF. The CDR3 region has the DNA TGTGCCAGCAGCTCCAGGGGGTCAACTAATGAAAAACTGTTTTTT.